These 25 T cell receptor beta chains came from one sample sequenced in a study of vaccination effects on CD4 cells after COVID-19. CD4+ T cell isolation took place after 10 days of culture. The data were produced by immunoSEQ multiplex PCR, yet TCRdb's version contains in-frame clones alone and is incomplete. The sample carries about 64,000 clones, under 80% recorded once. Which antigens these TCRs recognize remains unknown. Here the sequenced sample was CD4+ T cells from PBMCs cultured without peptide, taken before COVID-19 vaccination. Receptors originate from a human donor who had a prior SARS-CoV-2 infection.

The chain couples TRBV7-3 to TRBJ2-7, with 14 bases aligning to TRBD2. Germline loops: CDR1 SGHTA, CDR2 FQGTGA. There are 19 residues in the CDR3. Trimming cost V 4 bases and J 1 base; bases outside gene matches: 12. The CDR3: CASSSPGTSGGTASYEQYF. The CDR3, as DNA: TGTGCCAGCAGCTCCCCCGGGACTAGCGGGGGAACGGCATCCTACGAGCAGTACTTC.

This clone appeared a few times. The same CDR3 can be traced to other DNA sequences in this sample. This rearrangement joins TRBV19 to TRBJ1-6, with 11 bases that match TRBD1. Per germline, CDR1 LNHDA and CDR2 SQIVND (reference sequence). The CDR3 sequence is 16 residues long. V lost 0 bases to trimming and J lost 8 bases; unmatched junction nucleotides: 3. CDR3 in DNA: TGTGCCAGTAGTATAGATCGGGGACAGGGGGATTCACCCCTCCACTTT. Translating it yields CASSIDRGQGDSPLHF.

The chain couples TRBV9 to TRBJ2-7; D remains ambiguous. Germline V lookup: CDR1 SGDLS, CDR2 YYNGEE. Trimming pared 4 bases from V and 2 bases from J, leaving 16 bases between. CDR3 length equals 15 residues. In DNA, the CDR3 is TGTGCCAGCAGCTTAGGCCTGACCATCACCTACGAGCAGTACTTC. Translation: CASSLGLTITYEQYF.

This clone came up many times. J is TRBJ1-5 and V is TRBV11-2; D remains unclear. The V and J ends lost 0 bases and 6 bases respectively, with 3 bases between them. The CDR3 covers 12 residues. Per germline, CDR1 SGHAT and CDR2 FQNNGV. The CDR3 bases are TGTGCCAGCAGCTTAGAGGGTCAGCCCCAGCATTTT. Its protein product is CASSLEGQPQHF.

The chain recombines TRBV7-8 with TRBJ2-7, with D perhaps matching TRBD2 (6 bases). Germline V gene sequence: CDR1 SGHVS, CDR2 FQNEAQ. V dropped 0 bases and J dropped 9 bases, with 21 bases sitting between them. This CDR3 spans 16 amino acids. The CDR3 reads CASSLAGRGTSAGQYF. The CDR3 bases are TGTGCCAGCAGCTTAGCGGGAAGAGGGACTTCGGCGGGGCAGTACTTC.

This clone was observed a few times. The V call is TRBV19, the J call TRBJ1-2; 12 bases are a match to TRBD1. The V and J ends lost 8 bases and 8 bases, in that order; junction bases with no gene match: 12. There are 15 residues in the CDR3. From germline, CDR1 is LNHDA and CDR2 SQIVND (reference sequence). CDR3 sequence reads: CASLTTGQGAEGYTF. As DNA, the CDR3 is TGTGCCAGTCTCACTACGGGACAGGGGGCGGAGGGCTACACCTTC.

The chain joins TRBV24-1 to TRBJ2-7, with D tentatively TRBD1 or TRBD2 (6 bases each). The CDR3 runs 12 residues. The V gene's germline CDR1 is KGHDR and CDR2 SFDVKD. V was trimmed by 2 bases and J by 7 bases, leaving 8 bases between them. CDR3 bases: TGTGCCACCAGTGATTGGAGGGGGGAGCAGTACTTC. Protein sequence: CATSDWRGEQYF.

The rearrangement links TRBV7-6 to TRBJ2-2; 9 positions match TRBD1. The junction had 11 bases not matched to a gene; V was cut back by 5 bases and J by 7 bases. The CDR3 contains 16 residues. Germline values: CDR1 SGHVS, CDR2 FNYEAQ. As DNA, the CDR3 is TGTGCCAGCAGCCAACAGGGGGCGAAATTGATCGGGGAGCTGTTTTTT. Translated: CASSQQGAKLIGELFF.

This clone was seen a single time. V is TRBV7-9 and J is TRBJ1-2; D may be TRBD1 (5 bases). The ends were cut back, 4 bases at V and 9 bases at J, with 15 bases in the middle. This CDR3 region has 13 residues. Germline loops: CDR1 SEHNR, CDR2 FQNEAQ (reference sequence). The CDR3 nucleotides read TGTGCCAGCAGCTACGGGACCTCGATGAGCTACACCTTC. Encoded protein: CASSYGTSMSYTF.

The CDR3 coding sequence is TGCGCCAGCAGCCAAGGGGCGGGAGGGGGCAATGAGCAGTTCTTC. This encodes CASSQGAGGGNEQFF. This chain joins TRBV4-3 and TRBJ2-1, with 9 bases identical to TRBD2. Trimming removed 1 base from V and 6 bases from J; junction bases left unmatched: 4. This CDR3 comprises 15 residues. The germline CDR1 and CDR2 sequences are LGHNA and YSLEER.

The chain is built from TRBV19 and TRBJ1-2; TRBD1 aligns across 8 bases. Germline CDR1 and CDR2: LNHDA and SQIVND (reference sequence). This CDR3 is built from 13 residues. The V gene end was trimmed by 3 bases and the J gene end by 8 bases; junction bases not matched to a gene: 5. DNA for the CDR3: TGTGCCAGTAGTATTGGGACAGGCAGCGGCTACACCTTC. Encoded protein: CASSIGTGSGYTF.

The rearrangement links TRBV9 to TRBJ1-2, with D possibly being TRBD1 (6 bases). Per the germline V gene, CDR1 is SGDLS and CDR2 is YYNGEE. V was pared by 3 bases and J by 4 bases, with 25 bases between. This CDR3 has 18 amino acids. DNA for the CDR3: TGTGCCAGCAGCGATTACGGGCTACAGGGCCCCACGGCCTATGGCTACACCTTC. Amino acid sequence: CASSDYGLQGPTAYGYTF.

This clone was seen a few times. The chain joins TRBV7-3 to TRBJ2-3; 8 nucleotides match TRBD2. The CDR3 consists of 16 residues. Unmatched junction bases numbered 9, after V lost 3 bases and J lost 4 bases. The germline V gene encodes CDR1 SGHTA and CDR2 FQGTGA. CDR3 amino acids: CASSFQGGRRSDTQYF. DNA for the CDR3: TGTGCCAGCAGCTTTCAGGGCGGGAGGAGGTCAGATACGCAGTATTTT.

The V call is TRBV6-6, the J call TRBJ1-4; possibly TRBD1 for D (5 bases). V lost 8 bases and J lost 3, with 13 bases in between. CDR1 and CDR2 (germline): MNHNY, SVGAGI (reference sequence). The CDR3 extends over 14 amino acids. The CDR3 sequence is CASGGGVANEKLFF. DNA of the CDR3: TGTGCCAGCGGGGGGGGAGTGGCTAATGAAAAACTGTTTTTT.

The CDR3 here is CASSVQGSPTYEQYF. The CDR3 region has the DNA TGTGCCAGCAGCGTTCAGGGGTCGCCCACCTACGAGCAGTACTTC. The V gene is TRBV9, the J gene TRBJ2-7, with D tentatively TRBD1 (6 bases). CDR1 SGDLS and CDR2 YYNGEE come from the germline V gene. The CDR3 spans 15 residues. V lost 2 bases and J 2 bases, leaving 14 bases between the germline ends.

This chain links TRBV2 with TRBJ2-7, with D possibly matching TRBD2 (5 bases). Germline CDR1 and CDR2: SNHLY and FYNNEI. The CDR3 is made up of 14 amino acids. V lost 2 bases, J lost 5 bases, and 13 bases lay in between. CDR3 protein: CASSEWLATDEQYF. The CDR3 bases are TGTGCCAGCAGTGAATGGCTAGCCACGGACGAGCAGTACTTC.

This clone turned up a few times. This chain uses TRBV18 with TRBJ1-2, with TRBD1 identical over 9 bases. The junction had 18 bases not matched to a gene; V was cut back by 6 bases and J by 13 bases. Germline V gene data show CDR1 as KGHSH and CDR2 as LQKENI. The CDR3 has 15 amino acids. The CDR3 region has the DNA TGTGCCAGCTCGCTATCTCCGGGACAGGGTCGCTTTGGCACCTTC. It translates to CASSLSPGQGRFGTF.

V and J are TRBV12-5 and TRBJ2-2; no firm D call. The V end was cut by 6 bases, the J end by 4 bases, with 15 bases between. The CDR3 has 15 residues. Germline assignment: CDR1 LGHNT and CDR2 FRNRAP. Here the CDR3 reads CASGLVRTSTGELFF. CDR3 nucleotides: TGTGCTAGTGGCCTAGTTAGGACCTCCACCGGGGAGCTGTTTTTT.

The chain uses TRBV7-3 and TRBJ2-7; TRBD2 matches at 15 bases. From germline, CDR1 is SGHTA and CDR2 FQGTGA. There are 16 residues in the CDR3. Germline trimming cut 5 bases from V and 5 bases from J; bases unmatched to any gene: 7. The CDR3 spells CASSLGGTSGGNEQYF. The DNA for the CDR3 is TGTGCCAGCAGCCTAGGGGGGACTAGCGGGGGGAACGAGCAGTACTTC. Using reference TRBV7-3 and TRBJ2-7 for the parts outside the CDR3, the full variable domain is GAGVSQTPSNKVTEKGKYVELRCDPISGHTALYWYRQSLGQGPEFLIYFQGTGAADDSGLPNDRFFAVRPEGSVSTLKIQRTERGDSAVYLCASSLGGTSGGNEQYFGPGTRLTVT.

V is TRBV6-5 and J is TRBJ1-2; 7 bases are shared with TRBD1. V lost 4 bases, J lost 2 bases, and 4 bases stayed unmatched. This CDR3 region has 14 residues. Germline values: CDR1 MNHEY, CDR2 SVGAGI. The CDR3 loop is CASSWTGSNYGYTF. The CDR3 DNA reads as TGTGCCAGCAGTTGGACAGGATCAAACTATGGCTACACCTTC.

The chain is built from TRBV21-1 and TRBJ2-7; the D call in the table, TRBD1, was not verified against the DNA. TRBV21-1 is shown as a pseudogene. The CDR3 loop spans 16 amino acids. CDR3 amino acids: CASSQRTGGAWNEQYF. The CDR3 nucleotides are TGTGCCAGCAGCCAGAGAACAGGGGGCGCTTGGAACGAGCAGTACTTC.

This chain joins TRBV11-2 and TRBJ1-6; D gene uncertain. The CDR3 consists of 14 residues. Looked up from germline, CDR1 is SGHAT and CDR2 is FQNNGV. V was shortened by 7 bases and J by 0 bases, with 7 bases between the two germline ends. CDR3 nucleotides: TGTGCCAGCAATATGGGCTCCTATAATTCACCCCTCCACTTT. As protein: CASNMGSYNSPLHF.

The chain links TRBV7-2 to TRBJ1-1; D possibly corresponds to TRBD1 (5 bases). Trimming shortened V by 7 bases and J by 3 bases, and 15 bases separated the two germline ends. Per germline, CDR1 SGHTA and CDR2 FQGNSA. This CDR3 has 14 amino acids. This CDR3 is CASTWPGVDTEAFF. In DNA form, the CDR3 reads TGTGCCAGCACGTGGCCGGGGGTAGACACTGAAGCTTTCTTT.

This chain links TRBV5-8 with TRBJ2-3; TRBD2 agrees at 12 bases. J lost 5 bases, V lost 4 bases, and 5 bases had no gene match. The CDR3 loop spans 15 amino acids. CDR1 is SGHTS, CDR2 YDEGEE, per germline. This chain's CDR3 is CASSPGLAGRDTQYF. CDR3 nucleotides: TGTGCCAGCAGCCCAGGACTAGCGGGGCGAGATACGCAGTATTTT.

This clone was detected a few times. In nucleotides, the CDR3 is TGTGCCAGCAGCTTAGGGCTAGCGGGGTACAATGAGCAGTTCTTC. Translating it yields CASSLGLAGYNEQFF. The J gene is TRBJ2-1, the V gene TRBV7-2; 9 bases match TRBD2. The CDR3 extends over 15 amino acids. CDR1 SGHTA and CDR2 FQGNSA come from the germline V gene. The J segment lost 4 bases and the V segment lost 1 base, leaving 2 bases of the junction unmatched.